The rows below give T cell receptor beta chains drawn from one sample of a study of PD-1 blockade in classical Hodgkin lymphoma. The repertoire was sequenced with immunoSEQ multiplex PCR; TCRdb's copy has only in-frame clones and lacks some. The sample consists of 60,000 or so clones, about nine tenths of them appearing once. The sample was peripheral blood mononuclear cells (PBMCs), taken at baseline. These receptors were taken from a human donor with classical Hodgkin lymphoma. CDR3s include the opening cysteine and the closing phenylalanine or tryptophan. The D gene is left open where the match is weak. Size is stated for part of the rows, as once, few or many counts, or as a class when the clone is expanded.

j_call: TRBJ2-7; d_call: NA; v_call: TRBV10-3; clone_size: once; cdr3_aa: CAISDTGDSYEQYF; cdr3_nt: TGTGCCATCAGTGATACGGGGGACTCCTACGAGCAGTACTTC
j_call: TRBJ2-1; d_call: TRBD1; v_call: TRBV19; clone_size: NA; cdr3_aa: CASSPRDSPYNEQFF; cdr3_nt: TGTGCCAGTAGCCCTAGGGACAGTCCCTACAATGAGCAGTTCTTC
j_call: TRBJ1-2; d_call: NA; v_call: TRBV9; clone_size: NA; cdr3_aa: CASSQSLEDLYGYTF; cdr3_nt: TGTGCCAGCAGCCAGAGTCTCGAGGACCTTTATGGCTACACCTTC
j_call: TRBJ2-3; d_call: TRBD1; v_call: TRBV2; clone_size: NA; cdr3_aa: CASSDHQGVTDTQYF; cdr3_nt: TGTGCCAGCAGTGACCATCAGGGGGTCACAGATACGCAGTATTTT
j_call: TRBJ1-1; d_call: NA; v_call: TRBV2; clone_size: few; cdr3_aa: CASSVSTQAFF; cdr3_nt: TGTGCCAGCAGTGTCAGCACCCAAGCTTTCTTT
j_call: TRBJ2-7; d_call: TRBD2; v_call: TRBV6-5; clone_size: NA; cdr3_aa: CASKRASGGSEQYF; cdr3_nt: TGTGCCAGCAAGCGGGCTAGCGGGGGGTCCGAGCAGTACTTC
j_call: TRBJ2-5; d_call: NA; v_call: TRBV28; clone_size: once; cdr3_aa: CASSNPRWYQETQYF; cdr3_nt: TGTGCCAGCAGTAACCCCCGTTGGTATCAAGAGACCCAGTACTTC
j_call: TRBJ2-7; d_call: TRBD1; v_call: TRBV7-6; clone_size: NA; cdr3_aa: CASSRGQGAGEQYF; cdr3_nt: TGTGCCAGCAGCCGGGGACAGGGGGCAGGAGAGCAGTACTTC
j_call: TRBJ2-6; d_call: NA; v_call: TRBV5-8; clone_size: NA; cdr3_aa: CASYATQSRANVLTF; cdr3_nt: TGTGCCAGCTATGCCACACAAAGTCGGGCCAACGTCCTGACTTTC
j_call: TRBJ2-3; d_call: NA; v_call: TRBV2; clone_size: NA; cdr3_aa: CASSDDADTQYF; cdr3_nt: TGTGCCAGCAGTGACGACGCAGATACGCAGTATTTT
j_call: TRBJ2-1; d_call: NA; v_call: TRBV7-2; clone_size: NA; cdr3_aa: CASSLDPGDRPNEQFF; cdr3_nt: TGTGCCAGCAGCTTAGACCCAGGGGATAGGCCCAATGAGCAGTTCTTC
j_call: TRBJ1-4; d_call: NA; v_call: TRBV27; clone_size: NA; cdr3_aa: CASSRYSATNEKLFF; cdr3_nt: TGTGCCAGCAGTCGTTATTCTGCAACTAATGAAAAACTGTTTTTT
j_call: TRBJ2-7; d_call: NA; v_call: TRBV9; clone_size: NA; cdr3_aa: CASSVGITGEQYF; cdr3_nt: TGTGCCAGCAGCGTGGGTATAACTGGTGAGCAGTACTTC
j_call: TRBJ2-4; d_call: NA; v_call: TRBV28; clone_size: NA; cdr3_aa: CASSDSPERFQYF; cdr3_nt: TGTGCCAGCAGCGATTCTCCGGAGCGTTTTCAGTACTTC
j_call: TRBJ1-4; d_call: NA; v_call: TRBV28; clone_size: NA; cdr3_aa: CASSLGAAYGKLFF; cdr3_nt: TGTGCCAGCAGTTTAGGAGCTGCCTATGGAAAACTGTTTTTT
j_call: TRBJ2-7; d_call: NA; v_call: TRBV10-1; clone_size: NA; cdr3_aa: CASSGLSSYEQYF; cdr3_nt: TGCGCCAGCAGCGGACTCAGCTCCTACGAGCAGTACTTC
j_call: TRBJ1-5; d_call: TRBD1; v_call: TRBV2; clone_size: once; cdr3_aa: CASSGTGGNQPQHF; cdr3_nt: TGTGCCAGCAGTGGGACAGGGGGCAATCAGCCCCAGCATTTT
j_call: TRBJ2-1; d_call: TRBD1; v_call: TRBV27; clone_size: NA; cdr3_aa: CASSPMGQGINEQFF; cdr3_nt: TGTGCCAGCAGTCCCATGGGACAGGGAATCAATGAGCAGTTCTTC
j_call: TRBJ2-2; d_call: TRBD2; v_call: TRBV10-1; clone_size: NA; cdr3_aa: CASRELAGYTGELFF; cdr3_nt: TGCGCCAGCAGGGAACTAGCGGGATACACCGGGGAGCTGTTTTTT
j_call: TRBJ2-3; d_call: NA; v_call: TRBV6-5; clone_size: once; cdr3_aa: CASSFGRTDTQYF; cdr3_nt: TGTGCCAGCAGTTTCGGGAGAACAGATACGCAGTATTTT
j_call: TRBJ2-3; d_call: TRBD2; v_call: TRBV7-3; clone_size: NA; cdr3_aa: CASSLNPLAGGADTQYF; cdr3_nt: TGTGCCAGCAGCTTAAACCCCCTAGCGGGAGGAGCAGATACGCAGTATTTT
j_call: TRBJ2-3; d_call: NA; v_call: TRBV19; clone_size: NA; cdr3_aa: CASSPLIGGGNTLSTDTQYF; cdr3_nt: TGTGCCAGTAGTCCGCTGATAGGGGGCGGGAATACTCTTAGCACAGATACGCAGTATTTT
j_call: TRBJ1-1; d_call: NA; v_call: TRBV13; clone_size: NA; cdr3_aa: CASSPRVGEGTEAFF; cdr3_nt: TGTGCCAGCAGTCCCCGAGTGGGAGAGGGCACTGAAGCTTTCTTT
j_call: TRBJ2-3; d_call: NA; v_call: TRBV27; clone_size: few; cdr3_aa: CASSLFPFRTDTQYF; cdr3_nt: TGTGCCAGCAGTTTATTCCCCTTCCGTACAGATACGCAGTATTTT
j_call: TRBJ2-3; d_call: TRBD2; v_call: TRBV18; clone_size: NA; cdr3_aa: CASSPLAGSATDTQYF; cdr3_nt: TGTGCCAGCTCACCACTAGCGGGGAGTGCTACAGATACGCAGTATTTT
j_call: TRBJ2-3; d_call: TRBD2; v_call: TRBV18; clone_size: NA; cdr3_aa: CASSTRLAGGLDTQYF; cdr3_nt: TGTGCCAGCTCGACCCGACTAGCGGGGGGGCTAGATACGCAGTATTTT
j_call: TRBJ2-2; d_call: NA; v_call: TRBV21-1; clone_size: NA; cdr3_aa: CASSKEQPREQATPGELFF; cdr3_nt: TGTGCCAGCAGCAAAGAACAACCGCGGGAACAGGCAACACCCGGGGAGCTGTTTTTT
j_call: TRBJ2-7; d_call: TRBD1; v_call: TRBV10-1; clone_size: NA; cdr3_aa: CASSDRDRVNEQYF; cdr3_nt: TGCGCCAGCAGCGACCGGGACAGGGTCAACGAGCAGTACTTC